This T cell receptor beta chain comes out of a study of T cell repertoires in cytomegalovirus infection. MiXCR, run by TCRdb on the reads, gives a single entry per CDR3 protein. The data contain fewer than 550,000 distinct CDR3 sequences, 30% to 40% of them singletons. In its sample, this clonotype was seen a few times. Its antigen is as yet unknown. Overall study findings and caveats: Ex vivo responses were dominated by HLA-C-restricted CMV-specific TCR beta clonotypes.

J gave up 7 bases and V 9 bases, and 9 bases lay outside the gene matches. This CDR3 has 13 amino acids. Germline assignment: CDR1 SGHAT and CDR2 FQNNGV. The V gene is TRBV11-2, the J gene TRBJ2-3; 8 bases align to TRBD2. The sequenced sample was PBMCs. This receptor was obtained from a human donor in good health (CMV status not recorded). Some clones in this sample may be carry-over from other donors' samples. This CDR3 reads CASKAGGRNTQYF. The DNA of the CDR3 is TGTGCCAGTAAGGCGGGGGGCCGGAATACGCAGTATTTT.